Sequencing of this T cell receptor beta chain was carried out in a study of OX40 agonist ivuxolimab in advanced cancers. Study-wide context: Those enrolled were 82.7% male, with a mean age of approximately 60 years and ages from roughly 20 to 90.

In germline, CDR1 is WNHNN, CDR2 SYGVQD (reference sequence). This CDR3 is 14 amino acids long. V shed 5 bases and J shed 3 bases, with 11 bases lying between them. Generated by immunoSEQ multiplex PCR, the TCRdb table keeps only in-frame clones and is missing some. The sample has 44,000 or so clones, around 80% seen once; the top ten hold about 6.8%. Sequencing was performed on CD4+ or CD8+ T cells sorted from blood, taken in a trial of the OX40 agonist ivuxolimab. The chain couples TRBV10-1 to TRBJ1-3, with D tentatively TRBD1 (5 bases). This TCR was sampled from an adult with an advanced solid tumor such as melanoma, head and neck, liver or kidney cancer. The CDR3 loop reads CASSYYRRGNTIYF. The CDR3 DNA reads as TGCGCCAGCAGTTACTACAGGCGTGGAAACACCATATATTTT.